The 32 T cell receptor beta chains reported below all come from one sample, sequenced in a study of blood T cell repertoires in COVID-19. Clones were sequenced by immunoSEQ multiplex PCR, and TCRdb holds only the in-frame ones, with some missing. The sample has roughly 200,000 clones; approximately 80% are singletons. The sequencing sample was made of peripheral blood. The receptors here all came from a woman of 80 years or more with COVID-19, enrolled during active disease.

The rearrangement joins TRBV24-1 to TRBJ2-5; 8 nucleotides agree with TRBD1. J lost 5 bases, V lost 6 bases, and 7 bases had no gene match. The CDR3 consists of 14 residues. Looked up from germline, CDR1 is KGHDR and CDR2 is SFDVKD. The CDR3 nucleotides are TGTGCCACCAGTAAGACAGGGGCCTTGGAGACCCAGTACTTC. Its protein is CATSKTGALETQYF.

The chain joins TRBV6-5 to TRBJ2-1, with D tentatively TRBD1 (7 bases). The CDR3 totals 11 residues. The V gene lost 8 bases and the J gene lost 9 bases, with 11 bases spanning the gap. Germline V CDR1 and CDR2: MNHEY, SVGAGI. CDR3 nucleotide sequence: TGTGCCAGCTTCCAGGGGGGTGAGCAGTTCTTC. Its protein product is CASFQGGEQFF.

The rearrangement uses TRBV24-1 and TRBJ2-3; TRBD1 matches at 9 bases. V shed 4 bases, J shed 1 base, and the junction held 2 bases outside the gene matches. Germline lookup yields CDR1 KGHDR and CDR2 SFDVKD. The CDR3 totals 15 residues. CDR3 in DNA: TGTGCCACCAGTGAGTGGACAGGGGGCACAGATACGCAGTATTTT. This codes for CATSEWTGGTDTQYF.

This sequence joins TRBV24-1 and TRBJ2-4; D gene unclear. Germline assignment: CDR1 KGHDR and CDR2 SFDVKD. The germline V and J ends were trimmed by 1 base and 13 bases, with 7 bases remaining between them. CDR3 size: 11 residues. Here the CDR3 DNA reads TGTGCCACCAGTGATTTCGGGTCCCAGTACTTC. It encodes CATSDFGSQYF.

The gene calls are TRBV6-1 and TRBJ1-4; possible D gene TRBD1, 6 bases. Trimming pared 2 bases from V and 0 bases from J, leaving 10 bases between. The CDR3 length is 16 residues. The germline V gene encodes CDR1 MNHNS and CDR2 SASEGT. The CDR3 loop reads CASSEFAGATNEKLFF. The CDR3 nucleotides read TGTGCCAGCAGTGAATTCGCAGGGGCAACTAATGAAAAACTGTTTTTT.

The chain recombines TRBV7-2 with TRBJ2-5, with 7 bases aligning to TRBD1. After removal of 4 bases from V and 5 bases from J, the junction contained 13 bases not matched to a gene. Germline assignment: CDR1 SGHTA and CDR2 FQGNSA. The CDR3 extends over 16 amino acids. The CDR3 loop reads CASSSSLFDRAETQYF. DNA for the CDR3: TGTGCCAGCAGCTCCTCGCTTTTTGACAGGGCGGAGACCCAGTACTTC.

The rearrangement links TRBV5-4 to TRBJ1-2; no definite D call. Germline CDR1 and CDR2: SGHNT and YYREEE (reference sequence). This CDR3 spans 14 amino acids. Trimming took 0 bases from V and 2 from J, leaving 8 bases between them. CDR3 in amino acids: CASSLDLGNYGYTF. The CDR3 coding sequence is TGTGCCAGCAGCTTGGACCTCGGGAACTATGGCTACACCTTC. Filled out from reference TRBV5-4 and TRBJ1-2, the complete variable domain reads ETGVTQSPTHLIKTRGQQVTLRCSSQSGHNTVSWYQQALGQGPQFIFQYYREEENGRGNFPPRFSGLQFPNYSSELNVNALELDDSALYLCASSLDLGNYGYTFGSGTRLTVV.

The CDR3 DNA reads as TGTGCCAGCAGCTTGGGACAGGGCGGGCATGAGCAGTTCTTC. Encoded protein: CASSLGQGGHEQFF. The chain couples TRBV5-4 to TRBJ2-1; TRBD1 matches 7 bases. V lost 0 bases to trimming and J lost 8 bases; unmatched junction nucleotides: 5. Germline assignment: CDR1 SGHNT and CDR2 YYREEE (reference sequence). CDR3 length equals 14 residues.

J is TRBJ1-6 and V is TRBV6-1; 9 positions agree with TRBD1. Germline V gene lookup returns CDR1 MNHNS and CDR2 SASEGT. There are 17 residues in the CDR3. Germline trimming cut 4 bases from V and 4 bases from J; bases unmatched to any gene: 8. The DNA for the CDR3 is TGTGCCAGCAGTGCGCAAACCGGGACAGGGTATAATTCACCCCTCCACTTT. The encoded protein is CASSAQTGTGYNSPLHF.

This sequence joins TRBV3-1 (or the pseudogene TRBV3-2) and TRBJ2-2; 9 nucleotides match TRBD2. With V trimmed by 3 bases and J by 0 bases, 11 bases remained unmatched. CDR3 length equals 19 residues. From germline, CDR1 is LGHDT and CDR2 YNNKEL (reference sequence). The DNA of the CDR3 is TGTGCCAGCAGCCAGGAACCATTTAGCGGGGGCTCGAACACCGGGGAGCTGTTTTTT. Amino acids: CASSQEPFSGGSNTGELFF.

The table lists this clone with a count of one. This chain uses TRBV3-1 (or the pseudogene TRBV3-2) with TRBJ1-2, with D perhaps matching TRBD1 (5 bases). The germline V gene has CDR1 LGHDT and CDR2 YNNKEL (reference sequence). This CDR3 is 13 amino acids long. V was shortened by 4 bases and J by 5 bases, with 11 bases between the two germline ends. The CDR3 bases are TGTGCCAGCAGCCTCGGGGGAGCTTATGGCTACACCTTC. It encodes CASSLGGAYGYTF.

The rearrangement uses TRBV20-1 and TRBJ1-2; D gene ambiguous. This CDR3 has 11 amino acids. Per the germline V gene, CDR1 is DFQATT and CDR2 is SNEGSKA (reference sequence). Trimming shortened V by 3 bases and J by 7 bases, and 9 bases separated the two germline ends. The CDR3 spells CSARFGSGYTF. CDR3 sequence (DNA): TGCAGTGCTAGGTTCGGGAGTGGCTACACCTTC.

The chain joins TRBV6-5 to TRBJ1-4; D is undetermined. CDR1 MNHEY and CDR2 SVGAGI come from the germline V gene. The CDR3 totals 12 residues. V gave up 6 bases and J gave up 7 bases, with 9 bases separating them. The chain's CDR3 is CASRRAREKLFF. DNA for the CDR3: TGTGCCAGCAGGCGGGCTCGTGAAAAACTGTTTTTT.

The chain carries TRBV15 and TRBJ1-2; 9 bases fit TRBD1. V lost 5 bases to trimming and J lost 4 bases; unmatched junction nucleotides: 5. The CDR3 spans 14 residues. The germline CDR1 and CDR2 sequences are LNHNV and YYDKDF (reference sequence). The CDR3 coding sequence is TGTGCCACCAGCGGACAGGGGCTTGGCTATGGCTACACCTTC. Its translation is CATSGQGLGYGYTF.

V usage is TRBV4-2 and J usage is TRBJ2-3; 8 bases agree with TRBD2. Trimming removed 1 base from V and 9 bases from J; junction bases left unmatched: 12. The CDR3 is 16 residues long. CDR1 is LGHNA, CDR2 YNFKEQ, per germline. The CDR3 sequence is CASSQGGGGTFDTQYF. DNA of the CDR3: TGTGCCAGCAGCCAAGGAGGCGGGGGGACTTTCGACACGCAGTATTTT.

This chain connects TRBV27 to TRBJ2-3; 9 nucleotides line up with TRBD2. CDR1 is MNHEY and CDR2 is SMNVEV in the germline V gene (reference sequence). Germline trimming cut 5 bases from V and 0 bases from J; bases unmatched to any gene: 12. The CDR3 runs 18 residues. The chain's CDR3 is CASSNLAGAPFSTDTQYF. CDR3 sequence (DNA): TGTGCCAGCAGTAATTTAGCGGGGGCTCCCTTTAGCACAGATACGCAGTATTTT.

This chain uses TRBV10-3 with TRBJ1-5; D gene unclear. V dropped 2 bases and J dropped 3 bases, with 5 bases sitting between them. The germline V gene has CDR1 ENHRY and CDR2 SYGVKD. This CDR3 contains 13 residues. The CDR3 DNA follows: TGTGCCATCAGTGAGGCGCTCAATCAGCCCCAGCATTTT. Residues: CAISEALNQPQHF.

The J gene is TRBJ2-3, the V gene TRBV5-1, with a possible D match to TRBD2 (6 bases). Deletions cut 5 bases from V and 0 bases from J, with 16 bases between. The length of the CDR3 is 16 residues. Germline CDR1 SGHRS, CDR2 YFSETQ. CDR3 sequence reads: CASRLTGTPSTDTQYF. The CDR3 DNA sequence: TGCGCCAGCAGGTTGACCGGGACTCCTAGCACAGATACGCAGTATTTT. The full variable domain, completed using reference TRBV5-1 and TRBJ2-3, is KAGVTQTPRYLIKTRGQQVTLSCSPISGHRSVSWYQQTPGQGLQFLFEYFSETQRNKGNFPGRFSGRQFSNSRSEMNVSTLELGDSALYLCASRLTGTPSTDTQYFGPGTRLTVL.

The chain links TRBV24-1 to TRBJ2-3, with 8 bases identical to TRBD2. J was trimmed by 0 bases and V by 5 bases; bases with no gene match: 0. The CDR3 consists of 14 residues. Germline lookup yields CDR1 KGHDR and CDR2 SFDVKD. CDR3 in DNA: TGTGCCACCAGTGGCGGGGGGAGCACAGATACGCAGTATTTT. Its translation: CATSGGGSTDTQYF.

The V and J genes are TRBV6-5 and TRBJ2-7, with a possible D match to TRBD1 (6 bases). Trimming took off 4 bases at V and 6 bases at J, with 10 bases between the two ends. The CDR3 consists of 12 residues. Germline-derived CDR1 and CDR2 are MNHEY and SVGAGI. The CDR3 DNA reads TGTGCCAGCAGTTGGCAGGGGCTCGAGCAGTACGTC. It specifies CASSWQGLEQYV.

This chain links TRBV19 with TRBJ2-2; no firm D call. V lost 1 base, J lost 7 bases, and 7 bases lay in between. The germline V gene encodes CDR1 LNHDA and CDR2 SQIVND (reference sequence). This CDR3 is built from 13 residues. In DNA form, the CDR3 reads TGTGCCAGTAGTATAGTAGCCGGCGGGGAGCTGTTTTTT. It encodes CASSIVAGGELFF.

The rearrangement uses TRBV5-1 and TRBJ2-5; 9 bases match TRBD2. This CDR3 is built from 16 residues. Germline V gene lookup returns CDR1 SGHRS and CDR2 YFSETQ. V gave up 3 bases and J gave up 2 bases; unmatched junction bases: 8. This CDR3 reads CASSSTGLATQETQYF. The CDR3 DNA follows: TGCGCCAGCAGCTCGACCGGACTAGCGACGCAAGAGACCCAGTACTTC.

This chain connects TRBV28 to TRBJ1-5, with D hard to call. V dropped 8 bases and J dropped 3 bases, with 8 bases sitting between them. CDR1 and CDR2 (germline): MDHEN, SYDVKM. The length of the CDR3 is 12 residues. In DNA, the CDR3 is TGTGCCAGCTACCAGAACAATCAGCCCCAGCATTTT. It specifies CASYQNNQPQHF. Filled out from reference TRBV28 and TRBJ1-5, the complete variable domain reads DVKVTQSSRYLVKRTGEKVFLECVQDMDHENMFWYRQDPGLGLRLIYFSYDVKMKEKGDIPEGYSVSREKKERFSLILESASTNQTSMYLCASYQNNQPQHFGDGTRLSIL.

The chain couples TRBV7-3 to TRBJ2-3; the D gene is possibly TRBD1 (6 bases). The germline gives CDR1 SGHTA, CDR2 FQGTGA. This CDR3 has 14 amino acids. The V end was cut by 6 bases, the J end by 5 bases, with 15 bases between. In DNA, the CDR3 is TGTGCCAGCAGACTACAGGGAGAAGGAGATACGCAGTATTTT. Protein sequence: CASRLQGEGDTQYF.

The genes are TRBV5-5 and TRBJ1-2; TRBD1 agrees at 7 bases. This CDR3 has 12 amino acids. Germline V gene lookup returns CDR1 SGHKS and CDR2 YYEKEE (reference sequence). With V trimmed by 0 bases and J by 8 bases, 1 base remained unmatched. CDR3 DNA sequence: TGTGCCAGCAGCTTGGGACAGGGCGGCTACACCTTC. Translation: CASSLGQGGYTF. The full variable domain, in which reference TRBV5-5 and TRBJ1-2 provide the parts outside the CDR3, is DAGVTQSPTHLIKTRGQQVTLRCSPISGHKSVSWYQQVLGQGPQFIFQYYEKEERGRGNFPDRFSARQFPNYSSELNVNALLLGDSALYLCASSLGQGGYTFGSGTRLTVV.

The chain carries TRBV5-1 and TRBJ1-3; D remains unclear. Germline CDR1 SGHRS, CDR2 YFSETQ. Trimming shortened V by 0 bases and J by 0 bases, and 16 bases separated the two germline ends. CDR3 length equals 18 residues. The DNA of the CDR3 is TGCGCCAGCAGCTTGGTCGCGCCGGACTTCCCCTCTGGAAACACCATATATTTT. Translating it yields CASSLVAPDFPSGNTIYF.

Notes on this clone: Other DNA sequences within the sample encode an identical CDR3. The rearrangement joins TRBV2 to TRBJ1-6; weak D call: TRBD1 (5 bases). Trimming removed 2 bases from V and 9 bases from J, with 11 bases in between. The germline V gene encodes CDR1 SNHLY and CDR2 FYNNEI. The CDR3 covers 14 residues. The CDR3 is CASSERGSGSPLHF. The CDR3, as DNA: TGTGCCAGCAGTGAAAGGGGTTCTGGTTCACCCCTCCACTTT.

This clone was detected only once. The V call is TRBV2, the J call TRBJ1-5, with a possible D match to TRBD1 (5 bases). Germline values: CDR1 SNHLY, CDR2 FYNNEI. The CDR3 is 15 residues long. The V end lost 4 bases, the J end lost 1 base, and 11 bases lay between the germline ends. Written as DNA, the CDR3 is TGTGCCAGCAGTGGCACGACAGTCAGCAATCAGCCCCAGCATTTT. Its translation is CASSGTTVSNQPQHF.

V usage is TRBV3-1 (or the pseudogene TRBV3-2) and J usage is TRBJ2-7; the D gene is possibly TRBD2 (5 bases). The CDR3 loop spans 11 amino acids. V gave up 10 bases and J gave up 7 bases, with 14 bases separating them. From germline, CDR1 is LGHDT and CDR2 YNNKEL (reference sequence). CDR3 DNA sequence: TGTGCCACCGGGAAGGGCAGGGAGCAGTACTTC. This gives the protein CATGKGREQYF.

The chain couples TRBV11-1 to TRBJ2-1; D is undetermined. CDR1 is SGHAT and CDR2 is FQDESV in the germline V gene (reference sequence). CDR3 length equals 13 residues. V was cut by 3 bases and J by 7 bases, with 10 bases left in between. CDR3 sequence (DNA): TGTGCCAGCAGCTTTCAACTCCTTAATGAGCAGTTCTTC. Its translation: CASSFQLLNEQFF.

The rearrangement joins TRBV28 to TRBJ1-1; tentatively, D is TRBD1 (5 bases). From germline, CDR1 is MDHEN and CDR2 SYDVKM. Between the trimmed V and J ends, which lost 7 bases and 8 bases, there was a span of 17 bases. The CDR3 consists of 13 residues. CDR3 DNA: TGTGCCAGCATCCCAGCCGGACCAGGGGAAGCTTTCTTT. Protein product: CASIPAGPGEAFF.

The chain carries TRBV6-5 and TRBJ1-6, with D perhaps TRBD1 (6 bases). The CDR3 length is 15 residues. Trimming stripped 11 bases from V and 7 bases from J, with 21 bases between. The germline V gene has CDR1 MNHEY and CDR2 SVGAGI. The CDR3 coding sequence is TGTGCCGTCAAGGGGGGGGTCGGACTAAATTCACCCCTCCACTTT. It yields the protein CAVKGGVGLNSPLHF.